This T cell receptor (beta chain) was recovered during a study of blood T cell repertoires in COVID-19. The age range of participants was 18 to 89 years, with residence in under 25 US areas. Germline V gene sequence: CDR1 SNHLY, CDR2 FYNNEI. The CDR3 totals 13 residues. Trimming cost V 7 bases and J 6 bases, with 13 bases left between them. In its sample, this clone was seen many times. Generated by immunoSEQ multiplex PCR, the TCRdb table keeps only in-frame clones and is missing some. This repertoire shows more than 250,000 clones, nearly 90% found once; its top ten account for approximately 5%. The sample was PBMCs or T cells enriched from blood (not recorded which). V is TRBV2 and J is TRBJ1-5; D gene unclear. This clonotype was sampled from a woman younger than 45 who had recovered from COVID-19. CDR3 DNA: TGTGCCAGCACCCGGGGATGGCCTCAGCCCCAGCATTTT. The encoded protein is CASTRGWPQPQHF.